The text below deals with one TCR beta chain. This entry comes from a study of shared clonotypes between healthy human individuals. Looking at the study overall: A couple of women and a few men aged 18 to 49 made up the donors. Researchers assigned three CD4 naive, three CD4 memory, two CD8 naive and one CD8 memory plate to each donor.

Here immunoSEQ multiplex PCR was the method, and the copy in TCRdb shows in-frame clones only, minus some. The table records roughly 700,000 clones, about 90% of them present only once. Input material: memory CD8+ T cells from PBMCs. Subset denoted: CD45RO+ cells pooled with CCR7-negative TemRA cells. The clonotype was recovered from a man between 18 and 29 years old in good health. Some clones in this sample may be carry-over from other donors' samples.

CDR3 sequence: CASSLGKGGFYEQYF. CDR3 in DNA: TGTGCCAGCAGCTTGGGAAAAGGGGGCTTCTACGAGCAGTACTTC. The gene calls are TRBV7-9 and TRBJ2-7, with 7 bases identical to TRBD1. Germline CDR1 reads SEHNR; CDR2 reads FQNEAQ (reference sequence). There are 15 residues in the CDR3. The V segment lost 3 bases and the J segment 3 bases; nucleotides outside the gene matches: 8.